This T cell receptor beta chain is from a study of vaccination and CD4 T cells after COVID-19. Sequenced with the Oncomine TCR Beta short-read assay was DNA taken from cultured CD4+ T cells. TCRdb processed the PCR reads anew with MiXCR; each CDR3 protein has one entry. This table holds some 1,600 distinct CDR3 sequences, around three quarters found once. Treatment meaning: roughly 10-day PBMC culture with coronavirus spike peptide pools or control peptides (ViraFEST assay). Remarks on this clonotype: What it recognizes is unknown.

This TCR was recovered from a human donor who had recovered from COVID-19. The sequences come from CD4+ T cells from blood, cultured in vitro, collected after SARS-CoV-2 vaccination.

The CDR3 loop is CASSGEVSINTGELFF. The CDR3, as DNA: TGCGCCAGCAGTGGTGAAGTCTCCATAAACACCGGGGAGCTGTTTTTT. The V and J genes are TRBV10-1 and TRBJ2-2; D is undetermined. Trimming stripped 4 bases from V and 2 bases from J, with 14 bases between. CDR1 is WNHNN, CDR2 SYGVQD, per germline (reference sequence). The CDR3 runs to 16 residues.